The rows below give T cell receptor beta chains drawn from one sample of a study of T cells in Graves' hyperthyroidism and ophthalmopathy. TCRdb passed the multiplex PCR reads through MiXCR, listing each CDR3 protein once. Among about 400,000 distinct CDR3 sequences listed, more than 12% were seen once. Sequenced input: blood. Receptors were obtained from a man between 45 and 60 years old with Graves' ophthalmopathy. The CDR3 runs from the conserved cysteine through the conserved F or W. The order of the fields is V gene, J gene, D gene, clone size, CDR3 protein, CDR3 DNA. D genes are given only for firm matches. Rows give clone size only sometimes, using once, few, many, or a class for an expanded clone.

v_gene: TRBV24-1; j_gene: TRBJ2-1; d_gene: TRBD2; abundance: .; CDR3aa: CAISDRTSGRPGEQFF; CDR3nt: TGTGCCATCAGTGATCGGACTAGCGGGAGGCCGGGTGAGCAGTTCTTC
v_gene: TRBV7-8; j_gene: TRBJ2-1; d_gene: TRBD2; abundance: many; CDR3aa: CASSLVLSASGSYEQFF; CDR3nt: TGTGCCAGCAGCTTAGTCCTTTCGGCTAGCGGGAGCTATGAGCAGTTCTTC
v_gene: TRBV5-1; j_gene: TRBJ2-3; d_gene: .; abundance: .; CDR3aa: CASSLGADGTDTQYF; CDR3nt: TGCGCCAGCAGCTTGGGGGCGGACGGGACAGATACGCAGTATTTT
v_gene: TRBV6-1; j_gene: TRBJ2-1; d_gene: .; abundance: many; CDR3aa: CASSYSGQGNNEQFF; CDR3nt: TGTGCCAGCAGTTACTCGGGCCAGGGGAACAATGAGCAGTTCTTC
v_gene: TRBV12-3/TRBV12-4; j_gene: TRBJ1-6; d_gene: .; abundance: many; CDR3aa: CASSDPPTPLHF; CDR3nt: TGTGCCAGCAGTGACCCCCCCACACCCCTCCACTTT
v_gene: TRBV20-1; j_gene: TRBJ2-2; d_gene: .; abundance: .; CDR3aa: CSARDFLLVSGELFF; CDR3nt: TGCAGTGCTAGAGATTTTCTCCTCGTTTCCGGGGAGCTGTTTTTT
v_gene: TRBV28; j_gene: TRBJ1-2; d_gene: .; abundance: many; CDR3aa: CASSVTGALGYGYTF; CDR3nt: TGTGCCAGCAGTGTTACCGGGGCTCTGGGGTATGGCTACACCTTC
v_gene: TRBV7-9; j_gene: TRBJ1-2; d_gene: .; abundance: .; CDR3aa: CASSRDLLGGYTF; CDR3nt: TGTGCCAGCAGCCGGGACCTCTTGGGAGGCTACACCTTC
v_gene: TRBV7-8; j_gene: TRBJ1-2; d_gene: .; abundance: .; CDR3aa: CASSLVRGGYTF; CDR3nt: TGTGCCAGCAGCTTAGTCCGTGGTGGCTACACCTTC
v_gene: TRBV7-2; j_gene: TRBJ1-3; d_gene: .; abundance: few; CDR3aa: CASNLGVGNTIYF; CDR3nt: TGTGCCAGCAACCTGGGGGTGGGGAACACCATATATTTT
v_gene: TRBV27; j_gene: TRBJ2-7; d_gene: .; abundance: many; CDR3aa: CASSLGVPYEQYF; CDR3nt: TGTGCCAGCAGTTTAGGGGTACCCTACGAGCAGTACTTC
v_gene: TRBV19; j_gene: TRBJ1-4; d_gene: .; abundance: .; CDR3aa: CASSINLGEKLFF; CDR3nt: TGTGCCAGTAGTATTAACCTGGGGGAAAAACTGTTTTTT
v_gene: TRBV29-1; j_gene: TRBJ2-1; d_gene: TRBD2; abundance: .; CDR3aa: CSVEVSGAYNEQFF; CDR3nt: TGCAGCGTTGAGGTCAGCGGGGCCTACAATGAGCAGTTCTTC
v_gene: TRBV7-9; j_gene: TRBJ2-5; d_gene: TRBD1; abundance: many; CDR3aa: CASKGQTGRGEETQYF; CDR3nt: TGTGCCAGCAAGGGACAGACAGGCCGGGGCGAGGAGACCCAGTACTTC
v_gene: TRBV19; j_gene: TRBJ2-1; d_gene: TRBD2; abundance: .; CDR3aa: CASSIGARGGGNEQFF; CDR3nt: TGTGCCAGTAGTATCGGTGCGCGGGGGGGTGGTAATGAACAGTTCTTC
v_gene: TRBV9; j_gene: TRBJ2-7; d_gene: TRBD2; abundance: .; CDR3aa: CASSVATSSGIGTYEQYF; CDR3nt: TGTGCCAGCAGCGTAGCTACGTCTAGCGGGATAGGCACCTACGAGCAGTACTTC
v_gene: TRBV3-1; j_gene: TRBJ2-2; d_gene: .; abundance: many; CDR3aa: CASSQEIASTGELFF; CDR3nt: TGTGCCAGCAGCCAAGAAATCGCGAGCACCGGGGAGCTGTTTTTT
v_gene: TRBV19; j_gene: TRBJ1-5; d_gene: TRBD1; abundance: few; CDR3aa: CASSETGDQPQHF; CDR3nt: TGTGCCAGTAGCGAAACAGGGGATCAGCCCCAGCATTTT
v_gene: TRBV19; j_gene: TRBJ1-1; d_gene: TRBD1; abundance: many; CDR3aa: CASRAGTGYDTEAFF; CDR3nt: TGTGCCAGTAGGGCCGGGACAGGGTATGACACTGAAGCTTTCTTT
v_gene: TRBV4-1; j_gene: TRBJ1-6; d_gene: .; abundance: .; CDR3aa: CASSQDLQGPLSPLHF; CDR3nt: TGCGCCAGCAGTCAAGACTTACAGGGCCCTTTGTCACCCCTCCACTTT
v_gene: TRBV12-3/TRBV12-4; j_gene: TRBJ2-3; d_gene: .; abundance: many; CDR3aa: CASSFSGDTQYF; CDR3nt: TGTGCCAGCAGCTTCTCTGGTGATACGCAGTATTTT
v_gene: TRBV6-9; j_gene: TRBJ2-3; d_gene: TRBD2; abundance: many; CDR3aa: CASSRTSGEWVGHTDTQYF; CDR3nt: TGTGCCAGCAGCAGGACTAGCGGGGAGTGGGTTGGACACACAGATACGCAGTATTTT
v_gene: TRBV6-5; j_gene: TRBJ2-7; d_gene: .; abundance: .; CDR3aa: CASSYSNGNEQYF; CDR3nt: TGTGCCAGCAGTTACTCGAACGGTAACGAGCAGTACTTC
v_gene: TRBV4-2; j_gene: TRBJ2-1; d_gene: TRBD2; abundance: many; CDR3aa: CASSPTSGLTDNEQFF; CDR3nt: TGTGCCAGCAGCCCGACTAGCGGGCTAACCGACAATGAGCAGTTCTTC
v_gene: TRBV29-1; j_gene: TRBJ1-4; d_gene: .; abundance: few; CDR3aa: CSVEATQGEKLFF; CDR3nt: TGCAGCGTTGAGGCCACCCAGGGGGAAAAACTGTTTTTT
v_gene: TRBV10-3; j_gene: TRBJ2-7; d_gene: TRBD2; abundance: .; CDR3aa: CAITTSGSYEQYF; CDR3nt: TGTGCCATTACGACTAGCGGCTCCTACGAGCAGTACTTC